A selection of T cell receptor beta chains follows, all from one sample in a study of blood T cells in healthy people across ages. From the 5' RACE reads, TCRdb called clonotypes with MiXCR, one entry per CDR3 protein. The sample has over 1,500,000 distinct CDR3 sequences, about 39% seen once. Sequencing was carried out using blood. The source is a human donor in good health. Each CDR3 is given with its conserved first and last residue. Each record gives: CDR3 length, V gene, J gene, D gene, clone size, CDR3 protein, CDR3 DNA. D genes are given only for firm matches. Rows give clone size only sometimes, using once, few, many, or a class for an expanded clone.

14,TRBV29-1,TRBJ1-5,TRBD1,.,CSVTGTGINQPQHF,TGCAGCGTCACCGGGACAGGGATCAATCAGCCCCAGCATTTT
13,TRBV29-1,TRBJ2-1,TRBD2,few,CSASGGPRYEQFF,TGCAGCGCTAGCGGGGGGCCTCGATATGAGCAGTTCTTC
14,TRBV12-3/TRBV12-4,TRBJ2-3,.,many,CASSFRAGTDTQYF,TGTGCCAGCAGTTTCCGCGCGGGCACAGATACGCAGTATTTT
14,TRBV15,TRBJ2-5,TRBD1,few,CATSRVAGGKEQYF,TGTGCCACCAGCAGAGTTGCAGGGGGCAAGGAGCAGTACTTC
15,TRBV7-2,TRBJ2-3,.,.,CASSLRGTGEDTQYF,TGTGCCAGCAGCTTGAGGGGCACAGGAGAAGATACGCAGTATTTT
16,TRBV3-1,TRBJ2-7,TRBD2,few,CASSRTSGGLSNEQYF,TGTGCCAGCAGCCGGACTAGCGGGGGCCTTTCCAACGAGCAGTACTTC
13,TRBV6-5,TRBJ2-4,.,.,CASSDPGEEVQYF,TGTGCCAGCAGCGATCCGGGGGAAGAAGTGCAGTACTTC
15,TRBV9,TRBJ1-1,TRBD1,.,CASSVTGGLDTEAFF,TGTGCCAGCAGCGTGACAGGGGGCTTGGACACTGAAGCTTTCTTT
16,TRBV20-1,TRBJ2-3,TRBD2,many,CSARDDDSGGTDTQYF,TGCAGTGCTAGAGATGATGATAGCGGGGGCACAGATACGCAGTATTTT
15,TRBV6-2/TRBV6-3,TRBJ2-5,TRBD2,.,CASEIPAGGQETQYF,TGTGCCAGCGAGATACCAGCGGGGGGACAAGAGACCCAGTACTTC
16,TRBV5-1,TRBJ2-1,.,few,CASSHPPGRALNEQFF,TGCGCCAGCAGCCACCCCCCGGGGCGCGCCCTCAATGAGCAGTTCTTC
13,TRBV7-7,TRBJ2-5,.,.,CASSPDHYNEQYF,TGTGCTAGCAGCCCGGACCACTACAATGAGCAGTACTTC
14,TRBV28,TRBJ1-2,.,.,CASAQHRDLPGYTF,TGTGCCAGCGCTCAGCACAGGGATTTGCCTGGCTACACCTTC
15,TRBV5-6,TRBJ2-2,TRBD1,few,CASSRSRGPDGELFF,TGTGCCAGCAGCAGGTCCAGGGGGCCTGACGGGGAGCTGTTTTTT
16,TRBV12-3/TRBV12-4,TRBJ2-1,.,.,CASSFLRTSSYNEQFF,TGTGCCAGCAGTTTCCTCAGGACGAGCTCCTACAATGAGCAGTTCTTC
15,TRBV4-1,TRBJ2-5,TRBD1,few,CASSVRTGSVETQYF,TGCGCCAGCAGCGTTCGGACAGGGTCGGTAGAGACCCAGTACTTC
12,TRBV15,TRBJ2-7,.,few,CATSREFHEQYF,TGTGCCACCAGCAGAGAGTTCCACGAGCAGTACTTC
14,TRBV6-5,TRBJ2-7,.,.,CASSYLGPSYEQYF,TGTGCCAGCAGTTATCTCGGGCCGTCCTACGAGCAGTACTTC
14,TRBV14,TRBJ2-2,.,.,CASSLGRGAGERFF,TGTGCCAGCAGCCTAGGCCGAGGGGCCGGGGAGCGGTTTTTT
16,TRBV27,TRBJ2-6,.,.,CASSKRQHSGANVLTF,TGTGCCAGCAGTAAAAGACAGCACTCTGGGGCCAACGTCCTGACTTTC
14,TRBV7-2,TRBJ2-4,.,few,CASSLITSENIQYF,TGTGCCAGCAGCTTAATTACGTCGGAAAACATTCAGTACTTC
15,TRBV6-4,TRBJ1-2,.,.,CASSATDRPVYGFTF,TGTGCCAGCAGTGCGACCGACAGGCCCGTTTATGGCTTCACCTTC
10,TRBV29-1,TRBJ2-5,.,few,CSVVGETQYF,TGCAGCGTTGTGGGCGAGACCCAGTACTTC
13,TRBV12-3/TRBV12-4,TRBJ2-3,TRBD2,.,CASSHTTSEVLYF,TGTGCCAGCAGCCATACTACTAGCGAGGTTTTGTATTTT
15,TRBV12-3/TRBV12-4,TRBJ1-5,.,.,CASSSGRLSNQPQHF,TGTGCCAGCAGCTCCGGGAGGCTGAGCAATCAGCCCCAGCATTTT
21,TRBV6-2/TRBV6-3,TRBJ2-5,.,few,CASSYSIEFRVGGGRQETQYF,TGTGCCAGCAGTTACTCGATAGAGTTCCGAGTGGGAGGAGGGAGACAAGAGACCCAGTACTTC